The present T cell receptor (beta chain) was sequenced within a study of blood T cell repertoires in COVID-19. Study overall: Some COVID-19 samples were acute and others convalescent; all came from the United States, Italy and Spain. Sample material is recorded as cDNA or gDNA derived from T cells, B-cell-depleted T cells, or PBMCs.

This clone was found a few times. As originally analysed: Quantification of nucleated cells was approximated via reference gene primer amplification. Measured with immunoSEQ multiplex PCR; TCRdb has only the in-frame clones, and not every one. V, J and clone size reflect that table, while D and trimming were determined from the DNA. This table holds about 80,000 clones, over 80% found once. This CDR3 has 14 amino acids. Trimming removed 3 bases at V and 7 bases at J, with 12 bases between. Germline V CDR1 and CDR2: MNHEY, SMNVEV (reference sequence). Sequenced material: peripheral blood. The chain recombines TRBV27 with TRBJ2-2, with D perhaps TRBD1 (5 bases). This clonotype was sampled from a man older than 75 with active or convalescent COVID-19. CDR3 protein: CASSLGLSVGELFF. The CDR3 DNA reads as TGTGCCAGCAGTTTGGGGCTGTCCGTCGGGGAGCTGTTTTTT.